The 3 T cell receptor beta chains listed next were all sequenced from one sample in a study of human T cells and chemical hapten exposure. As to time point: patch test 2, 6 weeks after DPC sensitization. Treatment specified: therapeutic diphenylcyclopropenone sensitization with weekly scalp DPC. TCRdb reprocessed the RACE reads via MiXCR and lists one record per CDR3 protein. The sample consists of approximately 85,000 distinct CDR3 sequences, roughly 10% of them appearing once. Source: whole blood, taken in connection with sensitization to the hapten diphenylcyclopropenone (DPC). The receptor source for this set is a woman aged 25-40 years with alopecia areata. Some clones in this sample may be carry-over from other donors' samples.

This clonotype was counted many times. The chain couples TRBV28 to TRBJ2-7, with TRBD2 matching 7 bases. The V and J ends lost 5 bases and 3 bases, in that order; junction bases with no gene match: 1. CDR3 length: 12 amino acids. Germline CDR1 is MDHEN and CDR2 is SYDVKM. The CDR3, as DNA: TGTGCCAGCAGTCGGGGGGACTACGAGCAGTACTTC. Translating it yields CASSRGDYEQYF. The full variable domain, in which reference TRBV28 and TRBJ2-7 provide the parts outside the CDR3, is DVKVTQSSRYLVKRTGEKVFLECVQDMDHENMFWYRQDPGLGLRLIYFSYDVKMKEKGDIPEGYSVSREKKERFSLILESASTNQTSMYLCASSRGDYEQYFGPGTRLTVT.

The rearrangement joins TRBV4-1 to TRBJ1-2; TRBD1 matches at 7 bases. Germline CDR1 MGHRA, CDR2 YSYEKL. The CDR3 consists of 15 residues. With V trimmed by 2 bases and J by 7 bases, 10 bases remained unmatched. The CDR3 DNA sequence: TGCGCCAGCAGCCAAACGGGACAGACTCCATCTGGCTACACCTTC. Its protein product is CASSQTGQTPSGYTF.

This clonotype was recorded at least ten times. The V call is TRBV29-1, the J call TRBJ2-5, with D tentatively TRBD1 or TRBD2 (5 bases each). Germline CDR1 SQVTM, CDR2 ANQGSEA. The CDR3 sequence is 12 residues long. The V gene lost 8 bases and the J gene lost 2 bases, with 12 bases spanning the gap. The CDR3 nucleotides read TGCAGCCTCCGGGACGGGCAAGAGACCCAGTACTTC. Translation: CSLRDGQETQYF.